This TCR beta chain was sequenced for a study of long-term antiretroviral therapy in people with HIV. Study information: It was about a decade after the earliest samples that the 2015 immediate-ART recommendation appeared. The study's findings and limits: ART preceded a rise in diversity that nonetheless stayed lower than in transplant donor controls. Sampling of blood ran from about 2003 to 2017, and older ART regimens were possibly in use.

A note on this clone: The antigen is unknown.

All donors provided no fewer than one pre-ART and no fewer than two post-ART PBMC samples. The length of the CDR3 is 13 residues. The V gene lost 6 bases and the J gene lost 5 bases, with 14 bases spanning the gap. Germline CDR1 reads SGHRS; CDR2 reads YFSETQ. Assay version v3.0 of immunoSEQ was used, and it was run at survey level. The data were produced by immunoSEQ multiplex PCR, yet TCRdb's version contains in-frame clones alone and is incomplete. The repertoire includes nearly 20,000 clones, 75% to 85% of them detected once, and around 10% sits in the top ten. The receptor comes from a middle-aged woman with HIV. The chain combines TRBV5-1 with TRBJ1-1; the D is unclear. Sample: unsorted PBMCs, taken 0.2 years after starting antiretroviral therapy. The CDR3 DNA is TGCGCCAGCATGCGGGGAATTGAGACTGAAGCTTTCTTT. Translating gives CASMRGIETEAFF.